The T cell receptor beta chain under discussion was sequenced for a study of OX40 agonist ivuxolimab in advanced cancers. The table came from immunoSEQ multiplex PCR; TCRdb's copy has only in-frame clones and leaves some out. Here the sample spans tens of thousands of clones, around 89% being singletons. This clone was counted between two and nine times. V gave up 0 bases and J gave up 13 bases, with 16 bases separating them. The CDR3 consists of 15 residues. Germline V gene lookup returns CDR1 LGHNA and CDR2 YNFKEQ. The V call is TRBV4-2, the J call TRBJ1-6; D is ambiguous. Here the sequenced sample was CD4+ or CD8+ T cells sorted from blood, taken in a trial of the OX40 agonist ivuxolimab. The source is an adult with an advanced solid tumor such as melanoma, head and neck, liver or kidney cancer. Written as DNA, the CDR3 is TGTGCCAGCAGCCAAGAAAGGGATGGCTTTGTTCCCCTCCACTTT. The encoded protein is CASSQERDGFVPLHF.